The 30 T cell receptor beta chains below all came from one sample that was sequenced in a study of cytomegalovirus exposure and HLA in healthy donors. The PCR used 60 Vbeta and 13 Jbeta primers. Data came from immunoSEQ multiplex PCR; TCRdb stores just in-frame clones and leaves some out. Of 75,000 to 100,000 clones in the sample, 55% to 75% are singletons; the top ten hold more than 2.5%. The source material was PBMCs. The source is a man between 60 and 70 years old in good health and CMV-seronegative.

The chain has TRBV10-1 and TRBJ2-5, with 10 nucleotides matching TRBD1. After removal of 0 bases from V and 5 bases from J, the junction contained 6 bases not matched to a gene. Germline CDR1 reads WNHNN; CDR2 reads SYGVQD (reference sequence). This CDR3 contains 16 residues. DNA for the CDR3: TGCGCCAGCAGTGAGTCGGGACAGGGGAGGTATGAGACCCAGTACTTC. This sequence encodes CASSESGQGRYETQYF.

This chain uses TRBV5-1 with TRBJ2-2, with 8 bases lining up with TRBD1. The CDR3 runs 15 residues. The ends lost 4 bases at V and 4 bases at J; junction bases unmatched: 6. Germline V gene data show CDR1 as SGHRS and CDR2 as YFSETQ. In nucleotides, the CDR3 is TGCGCCAGCAGCCCGGGACAGGAGGGCACCGGGGAGCTGTTTTTT. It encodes CASSPGQEGTGELFF.

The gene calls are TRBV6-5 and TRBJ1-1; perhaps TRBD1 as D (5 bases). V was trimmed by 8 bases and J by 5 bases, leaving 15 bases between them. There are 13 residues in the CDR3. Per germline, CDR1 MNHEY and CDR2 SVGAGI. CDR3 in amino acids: CASCLSGGTEAFF. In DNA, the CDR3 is TGTGCCAGCTGCCTGTCCGGGGGTACTGAAGCTTTCTTT.

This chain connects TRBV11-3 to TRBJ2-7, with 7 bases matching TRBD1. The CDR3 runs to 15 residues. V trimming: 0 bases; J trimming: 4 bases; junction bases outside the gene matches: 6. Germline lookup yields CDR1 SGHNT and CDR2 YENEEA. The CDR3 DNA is TGTGCCAGCAGCTTAGAAGGACAGGTGGGGTACGAGCAGTACTTC. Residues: CASSLEGQVGYEQYF. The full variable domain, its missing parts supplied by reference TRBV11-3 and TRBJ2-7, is EAGVVQSPRYKIIEKKQPVAFWCNPISGHNTLYWYLQNLGQGPELLIRYENEEAVDDSQLPKDRFSAERLKGVDSTLKIQPAELGDSAVYLCASSLEGQVGYEQYFGPGTRLTVT.

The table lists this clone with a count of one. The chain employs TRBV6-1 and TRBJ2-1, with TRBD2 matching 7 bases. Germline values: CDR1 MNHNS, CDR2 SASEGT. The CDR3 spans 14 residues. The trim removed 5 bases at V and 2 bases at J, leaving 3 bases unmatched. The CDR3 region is CASSRREAYNEQFF. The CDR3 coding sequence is TGTGCCAGCAGTAGACGGGAGGCCTACAATGAGCAGTTCTTC.

CDR3 bases: TGTGCCAGCAGCCTGGTAGGGGGGGGTCAGGATACGCAGTATTTT. Its translation is CASSLVGGGQDTQYF. This chain links TRBV5-8 with TRBJ2-3; a weak D match, TRBD2 (7 bases). In germline, CDR1 is SGHTS, CDR2 YDEGEE. The CDR3 contains 15 residues. Trimming cost V 4 bases and J 6 bases, with 18 bases left between them.

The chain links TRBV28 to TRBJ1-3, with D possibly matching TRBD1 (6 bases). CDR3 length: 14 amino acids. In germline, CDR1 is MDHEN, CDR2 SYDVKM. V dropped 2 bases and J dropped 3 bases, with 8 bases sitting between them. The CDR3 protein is CASSLQGSGNTIYF. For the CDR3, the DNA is TGTGCCAGCAGTTTACAGGGGAGTGGAAACACCATATATTTT.

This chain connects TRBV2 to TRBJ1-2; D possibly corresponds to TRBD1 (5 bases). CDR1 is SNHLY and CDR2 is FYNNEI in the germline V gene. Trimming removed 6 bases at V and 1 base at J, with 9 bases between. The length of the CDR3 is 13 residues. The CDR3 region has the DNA TGTGCCAGCAGCCTGACAGTTAACTATGGCTACACCTTC. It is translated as CASSLTVNYGYTF.

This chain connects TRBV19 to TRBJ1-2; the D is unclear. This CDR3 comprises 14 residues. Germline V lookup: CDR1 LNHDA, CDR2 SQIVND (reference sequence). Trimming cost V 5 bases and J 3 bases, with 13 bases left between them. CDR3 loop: CASSDPVQHYGYTF. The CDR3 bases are TGTGCCAGTAGTGACCCAGTACAGCACTATGGCTACACCTTC.

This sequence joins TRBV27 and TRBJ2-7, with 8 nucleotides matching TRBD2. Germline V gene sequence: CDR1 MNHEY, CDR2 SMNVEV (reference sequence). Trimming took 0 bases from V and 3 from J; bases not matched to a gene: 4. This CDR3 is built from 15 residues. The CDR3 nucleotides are TGTGCCAGCAGTTTATCTAAGCGGGGGAGCTACGAGCAGTACTTC. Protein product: CASSLSKRGSYEQYF.

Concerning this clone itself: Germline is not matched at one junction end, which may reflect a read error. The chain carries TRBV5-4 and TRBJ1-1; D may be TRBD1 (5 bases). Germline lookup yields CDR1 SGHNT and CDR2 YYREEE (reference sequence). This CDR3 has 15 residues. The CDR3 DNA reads TGTGCCAGCAGCTTGGTGCAGGGAAGGAACACTGAAACTTTCTTT. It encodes CASSLVQGRNTETFF.

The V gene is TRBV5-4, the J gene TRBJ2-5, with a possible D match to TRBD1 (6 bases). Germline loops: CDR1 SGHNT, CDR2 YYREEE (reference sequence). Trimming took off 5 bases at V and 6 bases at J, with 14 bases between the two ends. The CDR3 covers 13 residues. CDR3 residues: CASSLRDMKTQYF. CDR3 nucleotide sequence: TGTGCCAGCAGTCTCAGGGACATGAAGACCCAGTACTTC.

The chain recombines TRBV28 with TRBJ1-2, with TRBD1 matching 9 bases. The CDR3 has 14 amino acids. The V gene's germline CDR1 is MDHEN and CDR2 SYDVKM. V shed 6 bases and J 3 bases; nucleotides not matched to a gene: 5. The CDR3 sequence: CASRDRDRDYGYTF. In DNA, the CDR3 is TGTGCCAGCAGAGACCGGGACAGGGACTATGGCTACACCTTC.

CDR3 DNA sequence: TGCGCCAGCAGCTGGGAGACAGGGAACACTGAAGCTTTCTTT. It yields the protein CASSWETGNTEAFF. This chain uses TRBV5-1 with TRBJ1-1; D may be TRBD1 (6 bases). The germline V gene has CDR1 SGHRS and CDR2 YFSETQ. V shed 3 bases and J shed 1 base, with 10 bases lying between them. This CDR3 is 14 amino acids long.

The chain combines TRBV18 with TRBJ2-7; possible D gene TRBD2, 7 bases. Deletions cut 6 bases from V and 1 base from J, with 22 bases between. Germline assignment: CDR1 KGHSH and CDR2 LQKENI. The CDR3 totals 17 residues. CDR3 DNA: TGTGCCAGCTCGGGGGGGGAGGAACAGGGATCTTCCTACGAGCAGTACTTC. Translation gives CASSGGEEQGSSYEQYF.

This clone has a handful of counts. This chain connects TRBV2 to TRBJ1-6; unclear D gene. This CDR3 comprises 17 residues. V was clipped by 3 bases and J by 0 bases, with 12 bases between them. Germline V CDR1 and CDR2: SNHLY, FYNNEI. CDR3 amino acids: CASSDWAASSYNSPLHF. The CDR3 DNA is TGTGCCAGCAGTGATTGGGCAGCCAGCTCCTATAATTCACCCCTCCACTTT.

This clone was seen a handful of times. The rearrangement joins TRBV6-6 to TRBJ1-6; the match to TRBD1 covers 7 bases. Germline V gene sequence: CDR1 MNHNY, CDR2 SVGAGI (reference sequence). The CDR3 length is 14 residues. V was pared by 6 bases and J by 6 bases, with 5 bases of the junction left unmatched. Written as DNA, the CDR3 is TGTGCCAGCAGAGAACGGGACAGTAATTCACCCCTCCACTTT. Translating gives CASRERDSNSPLHF.

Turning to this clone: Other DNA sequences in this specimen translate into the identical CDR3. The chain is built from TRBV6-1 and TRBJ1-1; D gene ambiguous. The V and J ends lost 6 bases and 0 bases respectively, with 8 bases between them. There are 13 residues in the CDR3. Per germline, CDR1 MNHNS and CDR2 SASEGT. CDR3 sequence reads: CASSRTLNTEAFF. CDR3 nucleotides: TGTGCCAGCAGCCGGACTCTGAACACTGAAGCTTTCTTT.

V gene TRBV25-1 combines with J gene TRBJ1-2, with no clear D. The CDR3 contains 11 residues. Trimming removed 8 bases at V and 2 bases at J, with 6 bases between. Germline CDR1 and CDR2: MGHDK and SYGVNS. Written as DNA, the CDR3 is TGTGCCAGCGACGGGAACTATGGCTACACCTTC. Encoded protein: CASDGNYGYTF.

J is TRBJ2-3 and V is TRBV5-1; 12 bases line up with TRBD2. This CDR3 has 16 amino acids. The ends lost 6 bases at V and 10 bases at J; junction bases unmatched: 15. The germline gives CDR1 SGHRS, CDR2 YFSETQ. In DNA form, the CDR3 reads TGCGCCAGCACCCTTCTAGCGGGAGGGCCGCTCCAACCGCAGTATTTT. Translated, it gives CASTLLAGGPLQPQYF.

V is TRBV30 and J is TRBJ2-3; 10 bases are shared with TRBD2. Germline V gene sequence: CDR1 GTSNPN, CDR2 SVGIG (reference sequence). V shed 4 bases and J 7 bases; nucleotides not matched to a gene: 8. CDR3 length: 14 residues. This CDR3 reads CAWIKREGLYTQYF. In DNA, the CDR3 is TGTGCCTGGATTAAGCGGGAGGGCCTATATACGCAGTATTTT.

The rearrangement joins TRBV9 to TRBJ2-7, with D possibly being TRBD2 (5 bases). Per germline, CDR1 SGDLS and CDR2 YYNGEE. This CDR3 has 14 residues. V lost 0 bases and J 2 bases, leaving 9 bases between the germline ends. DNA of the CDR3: TGTGCCAGCAGCGTAGAGAGCGGCCCCTACGAGCAGTACTTC. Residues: CASSVESGPYEQYF.

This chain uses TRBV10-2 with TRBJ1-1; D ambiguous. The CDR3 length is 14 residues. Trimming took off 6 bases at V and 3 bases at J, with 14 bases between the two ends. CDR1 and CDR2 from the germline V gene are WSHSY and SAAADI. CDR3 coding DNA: TGCGCCAGCAGGAAGGAACAGTTCTACACTGAAGCTTTCTTT. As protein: CASRKEQFYTEAFF.

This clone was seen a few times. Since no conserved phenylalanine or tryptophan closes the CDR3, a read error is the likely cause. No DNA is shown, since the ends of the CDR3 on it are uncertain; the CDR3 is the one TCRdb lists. CDR3 region: CASTERTPL. The genes are TRBV2 and TRBJ1-1; the table's D call of TRBD1 was not tested on the DNA. The CDR3 comprises 9 residues, both ends counted. Germline lookup yields CDR1 SNHLY and CDR2 FYNNEI.

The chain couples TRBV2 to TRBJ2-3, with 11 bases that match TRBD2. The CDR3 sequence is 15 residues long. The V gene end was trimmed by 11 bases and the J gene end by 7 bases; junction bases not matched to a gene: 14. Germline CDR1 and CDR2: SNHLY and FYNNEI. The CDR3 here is CAAAPLAGGPNTQYF. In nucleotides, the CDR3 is TGTGCCGCCGCGCCTCTAGCGGGGGGTCCCAATACGCAGTATTTT.

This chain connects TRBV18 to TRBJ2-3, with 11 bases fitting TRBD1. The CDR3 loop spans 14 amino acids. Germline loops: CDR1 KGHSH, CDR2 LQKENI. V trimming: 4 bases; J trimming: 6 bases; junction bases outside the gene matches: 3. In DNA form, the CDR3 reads TGTGCCAGCTCACGGACAGGGGGCAGGGATACGCAGTATTTT. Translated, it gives CASSRTGGRDTQYF.

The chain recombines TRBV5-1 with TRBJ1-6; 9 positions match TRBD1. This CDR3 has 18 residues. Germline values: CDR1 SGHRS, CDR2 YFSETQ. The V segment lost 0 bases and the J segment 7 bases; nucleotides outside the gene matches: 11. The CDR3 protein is CASSLAWGETGGNSPLHF. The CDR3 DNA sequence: TGCGCCAGCAGCTTGGCCTGGGGCGAGACAGGGGGAAATTCACCCCTCCACTTT.

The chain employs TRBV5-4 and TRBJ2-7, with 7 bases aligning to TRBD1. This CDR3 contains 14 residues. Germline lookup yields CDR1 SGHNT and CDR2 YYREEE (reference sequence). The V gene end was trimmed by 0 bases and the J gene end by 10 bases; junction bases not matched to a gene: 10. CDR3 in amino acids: CASSLGQGVSTQYF. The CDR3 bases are TGTGCCAGCAGCTTGGGCCAGGGGGTCTCCACCCAGTACTTC.

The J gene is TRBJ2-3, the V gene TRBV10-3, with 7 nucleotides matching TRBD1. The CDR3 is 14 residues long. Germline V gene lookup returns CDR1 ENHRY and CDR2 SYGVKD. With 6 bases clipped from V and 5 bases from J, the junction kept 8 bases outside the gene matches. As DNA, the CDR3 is TGTGCCATCAGGCTGACAGGGCTGGGAGATACGCAGTATTTT. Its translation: CAIRLTGLGDTQYF.

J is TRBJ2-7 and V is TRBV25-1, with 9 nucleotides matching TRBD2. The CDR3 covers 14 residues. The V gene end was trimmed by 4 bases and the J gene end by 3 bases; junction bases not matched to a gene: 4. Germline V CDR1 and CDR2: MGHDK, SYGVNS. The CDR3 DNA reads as TGTGCCAGCAGTGGCGGGGGGGCCTTCTACGAGCAGTACTTC. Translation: CASSGGGAFYEQYF.